The T cell receptor (beta chain) under discussion was sequenced for a study of cytomegalovirus exposure and HLA in healthy donors. The CDR3 is 14 residues long. The ends lost 6 bases at V and 1 base at J; junction bases unmatched: 3. CDR1 and CDR2 (germline): LNHDA, SQIVND (reference sequence). Primers: 60 Vbeta forward and 13 Jbeta reverse. Sequencing was performed with immunoSEQ multiplex PCR; in TCRdb, only in-frame clones are kept and a portion is missing. The sample yields around 110,000 clones, approximately 81% seen once. This clonotype was obtained from a woman aged 18-35 years in good health and CMV-seropositive. The genes are TRBV19 and TRBJ1-5; 7 bases fit TRBD1. The material sequenced was PBMCs. CDR3 bases: TGTGCCAGTAGCAGGGGACAGAGCAATCAGCCCCAGCATTTT. This translates into CASSRGQSNQPQHF.